The clone carrying this T cell receptor (beta chain) appeared a few times. Its antigen is still unknown. Template switching with 5'RACE generated the TCR cDNA and added a universal primer site and UMIs. TCRdb re-derived calls from the 5' RACE reads in MiXCR, one entry per CDR3 protein. This sample has hundreds of thousands of distinct CDR3 sequences, with 12% found just once. This sample stems from a study of T cells after yellow fever vaccination. General study results and limits: Boosting was followed by the reappearance of most primary-vaccination clones (under 97% CD4, roughly 90% CD8).

Germline CDR1 is LGHNA and CDR2 is YSLEER. Trimming pared 0 bases from V and 7 bases from J, leaving 17 bases between. The CDR3 covers 16 residues. The chain recombines TRBV4-3 with TRBJ2-3; D uncertain. The TCR originated in a man younger than 45 who received the YFV17D yellow fever vaccine. Sequencing used PBMCs, obtained on the day of the yellow fever booster vaccination. CDR3 sequence (DNA): TGCGCCAGCAGCCAAGATCCAAGTTCCCGTTTAAATACGCAGTATTTT. Translation: CASSQDPSSRLNTQYF.